A selection of T cell receptor beta chains follows, all from one sample in a study of T cells after yellow fever vaccination. TCRdb processed the 5' RACE reads anew with MiXCR; each CDR3 protein has one entry. This table holds around 260,000 distinct CDR3 sequences, roughly 5.2% found once. Sequences were derived from CD4+ T cells sorted from PBMCs, sampled on the day of the yellow fever booster vaccination. The receptors were gathered from a man aged 18 to 35 who received the YFV17D yellow fever vaccine. Each CDR3 is given with its conserved first and last residue. The D gene is left open where the match is weak. A row's size may be missing; if present it is once, few, many or a size class.

J,size,length,D,V,DNA,CDR3
TRBJ1-1,.,13,TRBD1,TRBV12-3/TRBV12-4,TGTGCCAGCAGTTTCCTGCAGGGGGCGCGGAGAGACTTT,CASSFLQGARRDF
TRBJ2-7,many,14,TRBD1,TRBV9,TGTGCCAGCAGCTCCCGGACAGGGGGAGGCGAGCAGTACTTC,CASSSRTGGGEQYF
TRBJ1-2,.,13,TRBD1,TRBV2,TGTGCCAGCAGAAACAGGGGGAACTATGGCTACACCTTC,CASRNRGNYGYTF
TRBJ1-5,many,15,.,TRBV7-8,TGTGCCAGCAGCTTAGTCGGGGGGCTAGCTCAGCCCCAGCATTTT,CASSLVGGLAQPQHF
TRBJ1-3,.,17,.,TRBV6-2/TRBV6-3,TGTGCCAGCAGTTACTCGCGGCAGTCGGGCTCTGGAAACACCATATATTTT,CASSYSRQSGSGNTIYF
TRBJ2-5,once,11,.,TRBV7-6,TGTGCCAGCAGCTCGGGGAGACCCCAGTACTTC,CASSSGRPQYF
TRBJ1-1,few,13,TRBD1,TRBV12-3/TRBV12-4,TGTGCCAGCACCCTCGGACAGGGTTCCGGAGCTTTCTTT,CASTLGQGSGAFF
TRBJ1-1,many,12,.,TRBV6-6,TGTGCCAGCAGTTACGCGAGTACTGAAGCTTTCTTT,CASSYASTEAFF
TRBJ1-2,.,13,TRBD1,TRBV5-1,TGCGCCAGCAGCGTGGACAGGGGGCGAGGCTACACCTTC,CASSVDRGRGYTF
TRBJ1-6,.,15,TRBD1,TRBV2,TGTGCCACCAACGAGGACAGGGCCTTCGGTTCACCCCTCCACTTT,CATNEDRAFGSPLHF
TRBJ1-6,few,15,.,TRBV28,TGTGCCAGCAGTTTCGGGGGGGGTTATAATTCACCCCTCCACTTT,CASSFGGGYNSPLHF
TRBJ2-3,.,18,TRBD2,TRBV12-3/TRBV12-4,TGTGCCAGCAGCTATACTAGCGGGGGGTACTCAAACACAGATACGCAGTATTTT,CASSYTSGGYSNTDTQYF
TRBJ1-3,few,15,.,TRBV21-1,TGTGCCAGCAGCCTCCACAGGGGGTCTGGAAACACCATATATTTT,CASSLHRGSGNTIYF
TRBJ1-2,many,14,.,TRBV20-1,TGCAGTGCTATTTTTCCAGTGTTATTCTATGGCTACACCTTC,CSAIFPVLFYGYTF
TRBJ2-7,few,14,.,TRBV5-6,TGTGCCAGCAGCTTGGAAGGGATTAGCTACGAGCAGTACTTC,CASSLEGISYEQYF
TRBJ2-2,few,16,TRBD1,TRBV5-6,TGTGCCAGCAGCTACGACAGGGGGCTCAACACCGGGGAGCTGTTTTTT,CASSYDRGLNTGELFF
TRBJ2-1,.,15,.,TRBV19,TGTGCCAGTAGTATAGCAGGGCCGAGCTACAATGAGCAGTTCTTC,CASSIAGPSYNEQFF
TRBJ2-7,.,12,.,TRBV11-2,TGTGCCAGCAGCCCCAGTTACCTCGAGCAGTACTTC,CASSPSYLEQYF
TRBJ2-1,many,12,.,TRBV5-1,TGCGCCAGCAGCGTTATGGGCAATGAGCAGTTCTTC,CASSVMGNEQFF
TRBJ1-2,few,14,.,TRBV18,TGTGCCAGCTCACCCCAAAGGGACGACTATGGCTACACCTTC,CASSPQRDDYGYTF
TRBJ2-2,many,14,.,TRBV24-1,TGTGCCACCAGCGGGGGCGGCGGCACCGGGGAGCTGTTTTTT,CATSGGGGTGELFF